Below are 23 T cell receptor beta chains sequenced from a single sample in a study of T and B cells in COVID-19 patients (TCRdb year 2020). TRB repertoires were amplified using about 220-500 ng of genomic DNA isolated from blood. The instrument given in TCRdb is Illumina MiSeq. Multiplex PCR with BIOMED2 TRB-A/B primer pools was used to amplify TRB rearrangements. Using fastp trimming at Q25 and MiXCR clonotype assembly, TCRdb reanalyzed the public sequencing data and kept in-frame beta chains. Rows with a matching CDR3 protein are joined into one entry that keeps the most common DNA and genes. For this sample there are roughly 5,400 distinct CDR3 sequences; roughly 30% appear just once. 11% to 15% of the sample belongs to the ten largest clones. Sequencing input: blood. The receptors here all came from a human donor with active COVID-19.

This rearrangement joins TRBV20-1 to TRBJ2-1; 7 nucleotides align to TRBD1. This CDR3 region has 15 residues. V lost 3 bases, J lost 0 bases, and 5 bases stayed unmatched. The germline V gene has CDR1 DFQATT and CDR2 SNEGSKA (reference sequence). The CDR3 spells CSASGTVHSYNEQFF. The DNA of the CDR3 is TGCAGTGCTAGCGGGACAGTCCACTCCTACAATGAGCAGTTCTTC.

The J gene is TRBJ2-5, the V gene TRBV7-6; 9 positions match TRBD2. Looked up from germline, CDR1 is SGHVS and CDR2 is FNYEAQ. The CDR3 extends over 16 amino acids. V shed 1 base, J shed 4 bases, and the junction held 7 bases outside the gene matches. The CDR3 DNA follows: TGTGCCAGCAGCTTAGTTGTTAGCGGGAGTCGAGAGACCCAGTACTTC. Amino acid sequence: CASSLVVSGSRETQYF.

This chain uses TRBV20-1 with TRBJ2-2; 8 nucleotides align to TRBD2. The junction had 9 bases not matched to a gene; V was cut back by 0 bases and J by 0 bases. CDR1 is DFQATT, CDR2 SNEGSKA, per germline (reference sequence). This CDR3 is built from 18 residues. The CDR3 loop reads CSAREANPGLANTGELFF. The DNA for the CDR3 is TGCAGTGCTAGAGAAGCGAACCCGGGACTAGCGAACACCGGGGAGCTGTTTTTT.

This clonotype is medium-sized by share. The rearrangement joins TRBV30 to TRBJ2-3, with a tentative D call TRBD2 (5 bases). The germline gives CDR1 GTSNPN, CDR2 SVGIG (reference sequence). Trimming removed 0 bases at V and 3 bases at J, with 13 bases between. The CDR3 extends over 15 amino acids. The CDR3 loop is CAWSVMASRTDTQYF. CDR3 nucleotide sequence: TGTGCCTGGAGTGTAATGGCTAGCAGAACAGATACGCAGTATTTT.

About this clonotype itself: This clone may be a read error of a much larger clone one base away. The chain uses TRBV7-9 and TRBJ2-3; D gene ambiguous. Germline V gives CDR1 SEHNR, CDR2 FQNEAQ (reference sequence). V dropped 5 bases and J dropped 1 base, with 13 bases sitting between them. This CDR3 has 15 residues. The chain's CDR3 is CASSTGFGGTDTQYF. The CDR3 DNA is TGTGCCAGCAGCACCGGCTTTGGCGGCACAGATACGCAGTATTTT.

This clonotype appeared a few times. The chain has TRBV20-1 and TRBJ2-1, with TRBD2 matching 7 bases. The CDR3 covers 14 residues. Germline CDR1 and CDR2: DFQATT and SNEGSKA (reference sequence). Trimming took 2 bases from V and 5 from J; bases not matched to a gene: 6. DNA of the CDR3: TGCAGTGCTAGACGACTAGCAGCTAACAATGAGCAGTTCTTC. As protein: CSARRLAANNEQFF.

Relative to its sample, this clonotype is large. The chain is built from TRBV19 and TRBJ2-2, with D uncertain. The CDR3 length is 16 residues. Per germline, CDR1 LNHDA and CDR2 SQIVND (reference sequence). V lost 0 bases, J lost 4 bases, and 12 bases lay in between. The CDR3 DNA sequence: TGTGCCAGTAGTATAGATAGATCCCTATTCACCGGGGAGCTGTTTTTT. Residues: CASSIDRSLFTGELFF.

This clonotype appeared many times. The CDR3 protein is CASSLDFVGFQDFYGYTF. CDR3 in DNA: TGTGCCAGCAGCTTAGATTTTGTAGGGTTCCAGGACTTCTATGGCTACACCTTC. This chain joins TRBV7-7 and TRBJ1-2; D unresolved. Germline V lookup: CDR1 SSHAT, CDR2 FNYEAQ (reference sequence). This CDR3 region has 18 residues. V was trimmed by 1 base and J by 4 bases, leaving 22 bases between them.

This clonotype was observed many times. CDR3 sequence: CASSEASETSQYF. CDR3 nucleotide sequence: TGTGCCAGCAGTGAAGCTAGCGAAACCTCCCAGTACTTC. This chain joins TRBV6-1 and TRBJ2-5, with a tentative D call TRBD2 (5 bases). CDR3 length: 13 amino acids. V lost 0 bases and J 9 bases, leaving 11 bases between the germline ends. Germline CDR1 and CDR2: MNHNS and SASEGT.

The CDR3 spells CASSLEWSGSYEQYF. CDR3 sequence (DNA): TGTGCCAGCAGCTTAGAGTGGAGCGGGAGTTACGAGCAGTACTTC. This chain joins TRBV11-2 and TRBJ2-7; 8 bases align to TRBD2. Germline loops: CDR1 SGHAT, CDR2 FQNNGV. The V and J ends lost 0 bases and 4 bases, in that order; junction bases with no gene match: 5. This CDR3 spans 15 amino acids.

V and J are TRBV5-6 and TRBJ2-7, with 10 positions matching TRBD1. After removal of 1 base from V and 4 bases from J, the junction contained 5 bases not matched to a gene. Germline CDR1 and CDR2: SGHDT and YYEEEE. The CDR3 runs to 15 residues. The DNA of the CDR3 is TGTGCCAGCAGCTTGCCGGGACAGGGGAAATACGAGCAGTACTTC. As protein: CASSLPGQGKYEQYF.

This clonotype showed up many times. The J gene is TRBJ2-7, the V gene TRBV30, with D uncertain. The germline gives CDR1 GTSNPN, CDR2 SVGIG (reference sequence). Trimming stripped 2 bases from V and 1 base from J, with 6 bases between. This CDR3 is 12 amino acids long. The CDR3 loop is CAWSPQSYEQYF. In DNA form, the CDR3 reads TGTGCCTGGAGTCCGCAGTCCTACGAGCAGTACTTC.

Concerning this clonotype itself: A read error may explain this, as a much larger clone is one base away. V and J are TRBV11-3 and TRBJ1-1; 9 bases align to TRBD1. The CDR3 extends over 15 amino acids. The germline V gene encodes CDR1 SGHNT and CDR2 YENEEA. The CDR3 loop reads CAGSLRQGGWTEAFF. The DNA for the CDR3 is TGTGCCGGCAGCTTGCGACAGGGGGGTTGGACTGAAGCTTTCTTT.

The V call is TRBV6-6, the J call TRBJ2-7, with TRBD2 matching over 13 bases. The V gene end was trimmed by 8 bases and the J gene end by 3 bases; junction bases not matched to a gene: 4. Germline loops: CDR1 MNHNY, CDR2 SVGAGI (reference sequence). The CDR3 has 14 amino acids. The CDR3 region is CASGTSGILYEQYF. The CDR3 coding sequence is TGTGCCAGCGGGACTAGCGGGATACTCTACGAGCAGTACTTC.

This rearrangement joins TRBV11-3 to TRBJ2-1, with 12 bases identical to TRBD2. Germline V CDR1 and CDR2: SGHNT, YENEEA. V was pared by 5 bases and J by 7 bases, with 9 bases of the junction left unmatched. CDR3 length equals 16 residues. Here the CDR3 DNA reads TGTGCCAGCAGCCCACTAGCGGGAGGATTCGGGAATGAGCAGTTCTTC. Translating it yields CASSPLAGGFGNEQFF.

In DNA, the CDR3 is TGTGCCAGCAGCCAGGGGGCTAGCGCATACAATGAGCAGTTCTTC. Its translation: CASSQGASAYNEQFF. The chain joins TRBV11-3 to TRBJ2-1, with 8 bases lining up with TRBD1. V dropped 5 bases and J dropped 4; count of bases not matched to a gene: 7. The germline V gene has CDR1 SGHNT and CDR2 YENEEA. CDR3 length equals 15 residues.

This chain connects TRBV10-1 to TRBJ1-5; 8 bases match TRBD1. Germline V gene lookup returns CDR1 WNHNN and CDR2 SYGVQD (reference sequence). With V trimmed by 4 bases and J by 1 base, 3 bases remained unmatched. The CDR3 runs to 15 residues. CDR3 sequence reads: CASSAGQGSNQPQHF. CDR3 coding DNA: TGCGCCAGCAGTGCAGGACAGGGCAGCAATCAGCCCCAGCATTTT.

This clonotype is classed as large. The chain joins TRBV29-1 to TRBJ2-1, with a weak D call TRBD2 (5 bases). Trimming cost V 3 bases and J 5 bases, with 11 bases left between them. The V gene's germline CDR1 is SQVTM and CDR2 ANQGSEA. The CDR3 loop spans 13 amino acids. DNA of the CDR3: TGCAGCGTTGAGGTGGAGGAGAACAATGAGCAGTTCTTC. Its translation: CSVEVEENNEQFF.

In its sample, this clonotype was seen a few times. The J gene is TRBJ1-1, the V gene TRBV12-3 or TRBV12-4; D is undetermined. This CDR3 region has 13 residues. Trimming pared 10 bases from V and 1 base from J, leaving 13 bases between. CDR3 in amino acids: CATEDRPNTEAFF. The CDR3 DNA reads as TGTGCCACCGAGGACCGACCGAACACTGAAGCTTTCTTT.

This clonotype was seen a few times. The chain combines TRBV20-1 with TRBJ1-2; D is unclear. CDR1 and CDR2 from the germline V gene are DFQATT and SNEGSKA (reference sequence). The V end was cut by 6 bases, the J end by 5 bases, with 19 bases between. The CDR3 runs 14 residues. The CDR3 loop is CSAKPGRIPYGYTF. The DNA for the CDR3 is TGCAGTGCCAAACCCGGACGGATCCCTTATGGCTACACCTTC.

By its share, this clonotype is medium-sized. The CDR3 coding sequence is TGTGCCAGCAGCTTAGCACTAGCGGGAAGCGAGCAGTACTTC. It specifies CASSLALAGSEQYF. The gene calls are TRBV11-3 and TRBJ2-7, with 10 positions matching TRBD2. This CDR3 has 14 amino acids. The V segment lost 1 base and the J segment 6 bases; nucleotides outside the gene matches: 3. Germline assignment: CDR1 SGHNT and CDR2 YENEEA.

By sample share, this clonotype is medium-sized (0.01 to 0.1%). The V and J genes are TRBV27 and TRBJ2-1, with D uncertain. V dropped 3 bases and J dropped 5 bases, with 5 bases sitting between them. This CDR3 comprises 12 residues. Germline CDR1 and CDR2: MNHEY and SMNVEV (reference sequence). Here the CDR3 reads CASSLGNNEQFF. CDR3 bases: TGTGCCAGCAGTTTGGGGAACAATGAGCAGTTCTTC.

The chain combines TRBV14 with TRBJ1-3; D might be TRBD1 (5 bases). This CDR3 region has 15 residues. V was pared by 1 base and J by 4 bases, with 11 bases between. Per the germline V gene, CDR1 is SGHDN and CDR2 is FVKESK. The CDR3 DNA reads TGTGCCAGCAGCCAAGTAGGGGATACCGGAAACACCATATATTTT. It specifies CASSQVGDTGNTIYF.